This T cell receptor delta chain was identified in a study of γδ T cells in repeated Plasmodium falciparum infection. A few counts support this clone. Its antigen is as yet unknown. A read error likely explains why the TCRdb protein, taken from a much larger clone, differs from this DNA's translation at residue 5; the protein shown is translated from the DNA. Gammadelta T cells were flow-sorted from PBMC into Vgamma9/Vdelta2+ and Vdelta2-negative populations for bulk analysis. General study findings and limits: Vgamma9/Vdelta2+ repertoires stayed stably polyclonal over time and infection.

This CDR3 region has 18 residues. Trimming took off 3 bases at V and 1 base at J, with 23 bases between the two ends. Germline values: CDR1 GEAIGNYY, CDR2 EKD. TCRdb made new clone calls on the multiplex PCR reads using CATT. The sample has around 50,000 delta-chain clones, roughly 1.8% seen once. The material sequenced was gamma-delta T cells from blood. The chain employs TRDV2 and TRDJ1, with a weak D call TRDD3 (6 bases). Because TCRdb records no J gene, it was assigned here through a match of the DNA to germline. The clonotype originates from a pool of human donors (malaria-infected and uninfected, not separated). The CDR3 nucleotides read TGTGCCTGTGACGCTACGAATTGCTCACTGGGTCCCACCGATAAACTCATCTTT. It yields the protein CACDATNCSLGPTDKLIF.